Listed here are 5 T cell receptor beta chains from one sample, sequenced in a study of blood T cell repertoires in COVID-19. Sequencing was performed with immunoSEQ multiplex PCR; in TCRdb, only in-frame clones are kept and a portion is missing. The table lists around 220,000 clones, about four fifths of them singletons. Input material: peripheral blood. The receptors here all came from an elderly woman with acute or convalescent COVID-19.

The sample holds a few counts of this clone. CDR3 amino acids: CASRGTGSSGNTIYF. CDR3 nucleotides: TGTGCCAGCAGGGGGACAGGGAGCTCTGGAAACACCATATATTTT. The J gene is TRBJ1-3, the V gene TRBV6-5; 9 nucleotides match TRBD1. CDR1 is MNHEY and CDR2 is SVGAGI in the germline V gene. The CDR3 consists of 15 residues. Unmatched junction bases numbered 3, after V lost 6 bases and J lost 0 bases.

V usage is TRBV6-5 and J usage is TRBJ2-5; the match to TRBD2 covers 9 bases. V gave up 10 bases and J gave up 5 bases; unmatched junction bases: 8. Per germline, CDR1 MNHEY and CDR2 SVGAGI. This CDR3 has 13 residues. The CDR3 bases are TGTGCCACTCAATTAGCGGGGGTCGAGACCCAGTACTTC. It encodes CATQLAGVETQYF.

The rearrangement joins TRBV7-9 to TRBJ1-4; TRBD1 matches at 7 bases. Trimming cost V 3 bases and J 8 bases; bases outside gene matches: 9. Per the germline V gene, CDR1 is SEHNR and CDR2 is FQNEAQ (reference sequence). CDR3 length: 15 amino acids. The chain's CDR3 is CASSLATGIQEKLFF. CDR3 nucleotides: TGTGCCAGCAGCTTGGCGACAGGGATTCAGGAAAAACTGTTTTTT.

The rearrangement uses TRBV7-3 and TRBJ2-1; 8 bases line up with TRBD2. Trimming cost V 8 bases and J 8 bases; bases outside gene matches: 14. This CDR3 is built from 15 residues. Germline values: CDR1 SGHTA, CDR2 FQGTGA. CDR3 sequence reads: CASGTSGHEGDEQFF. The CDR3 DNA sequence: TGTGCCAGCGGTACTAGCGGCCACGAGGGCGATGAGCAGTTCTTC. The complete variable domain, with remaining parts taken from reference TRBV7-3 and TRBJ2-1, reads GAGVSQTPSNKVTEKGKYVELRCDPISGHTALYWYRQSLGQGPEFLIYFQGTGAADDSGLPNDRFFAVRPEGSVSTLKIQRTERGDSAVYLCASGTSGHEGDEQFFGPGTRLTVL.

This clone occurred a few times. The rearrangement uses TRBV10-1 and TRBJ2-1, with 8 bases fitting TRBD2. Germline V CDR1 and CDR2: WNHNN, SYGVQD (reference sequence). V lost 4 bases to trimming and J lost 16 bases; unmatched junction nucleotides: 21. This CDR3 contains 16 residues. CDR3 protein: CASSGGAAGGDSERFF. The CDR3 nucleotides read TGCGCCAGCAGTGGAGGGGCCGCCGGGGGGGACTCCGAGCGATTCTTC.